This TCR beta chain originates from a study of cytomegalovirus exposure and HLA in healthy donors listed by TCRdb under 2017. Looking at the study overall: An earlier analysis of some 550 of the donors reported 250 to 350 Gb of sequence data and 117 million unique TCR beta sequences from 150 million to 200 million T cells. An early release that covered more than 550 HLA-typed donors contained around 300 gigabases of sequencing data and about 93 million unique TCR sequences. Of the 350 to 400 genotyped donors, around 81% fell in the genetic ancestry cluster associated with self-reported Caucasian donors. The study was designed to test whether signatures of past pathogen exposure could be identified by cataloging public T cell receptors. Using immunosequencing, the study profiled T cell repertoires from 500 to 800 subjects and related those repertoires to cytomegalovirus serostatus. Besides the first cohort of about 730 subjects, a separate validation cohort made up of roughly 120 different subjects was used. High-throughput TCR immunosequencing, statistical association of individual TCRs with disease status, and machine learning were combined to predict cytomegalovirus infection status. A later analysis re-examined previously published TCR beta repertoires from 610 or so donors and added high-resolution HLA genotyping to investigate patterns of TCR occurrence. The later analysis used no new phenotypic data to find candidate immune exposures, relying instead on TCR beta sequences and their occurrence across donors. In an earlier analysis of 587 of the donors, high-throughput TCR beta sequencing was used to judge whether each TCR beta V gene segment behaved as functional or pseudogenic. Alongside the repertoire data, information on donor age, sex, ethnicity and CMV serostatus was compiled. Genome-wide SNP genotypes for about 65% of the roughly 670 donors were used in a later genetic analysis, which treated that subset as a discovery cohort. All discovery cohort repertoires had been generated using a single sequencing platform. Both class I and class II loci were covered by HLA typing, at four-digit resolution. Typing coverage differed by locus: A, B, C, DRB1 and DQB1 were typed in roughly 620-630 donors, DQA1 in roughly 500, DPA1 in nearly 610, and DPB1 in about 450. Because of strong linkage in the cohort, five DR-DQ haplotypes were treated as single units for association and clustering. On average, approximately 250,000 unique TCR beta nucleotide sequences were sequenced per donor among more than 350 genotyped donors of the cohort, with roughly 18% of those sequences being non-productive.

This clone occurred a few times. What antigen it recognizes has not been identified. No base quality information exists; no much larger clone differs at one position. V was cut back by 1 base and J by 1 base, leaving a gap of 17 bases between them. CDR1 and CDR2 were assigned from the germline V gene (reference sequence) as MNHEY and SMNVEV. The CDR3 sequence holds 17 residues, the cysteine and phenylalanine included. The kept DNA is CDR3 alone, 51 bases in frame from the first base. Receptor amplification or capture employed the immunoSEQ multiplex PCR assay. The multiplex PCR relied on a mix of 60 forward primers for TCR Vbeta segments and 13 reverse primers for TCR Jbeta segments. A multiplex PCR assay on genomic DNA amplified the CDR3 region of rearranged TCR beta genes. On the Illumina HiSeq System, the amplified TCR beta libraries were sequenced as 87-base-pair reads. As for the original processing: A later analysis counted about 76 million unique TCR beta chains across the 666 repertoires, and some 11 million of these chains were shared by at least two donors. A nearest-neighbor algorithm error-corrected the raw reads and collapsed the reads into unique sequences, merging closely related sequences to remove PCR and sequencing errors. V, D and J gene segments were assigned by aligning CDR3 sequences to IMGT reference sequences. For a sequence to be retained, a match of at least six nucleotides was required to both a V gene segment and a J gene segment. Rearrangements were called productive when the CDR3 lacked stop codons and stayed in frame with V and J; all others were non-productive. CDR3 was defined by IMGT convention, running from the second conserved V-encoded cysteine to the conserved J-encoded phenylalanine. In an earlier analysis of around 540 of the donors, sequences lacking an unambiguous match to a single V gene segment were excluded. In an earlier analysis of some 590 of the donors, V segments were called functional above 56.7% productive rearrangements and were called segregating when the between-donor standard deviation exceeded 5%. To diagnose cytomegalovirus status from the catalog of TCR beta chain sequences, a statistical classification framework was built. V and J gene assignment, in a later analysis, came from comparing TCR nucleotide sequences with IMGT/GENE-DB human TR gene sequences. A later analysis assigned CDR3 sequences and most-parsimonious VDJ recombination scenarios with the TCRdist pipeline. In a later analysis, every TCR beta chain was defined by the combination of its CDR3 amino acid sequence and its V-gene family, and reads without a unique V-gene family were dropped. As a way to deal with suspected cross-contamination and a sequencing artifact, a later analysis dropped hundreds of nucleotide sequences that were highly shared and had low generation probability. For each public chain, a later analysis derived a clonal expansion index from normalized ranks of inferred template counts within each repertoire. In a later analysis, generation probabilities were computed using a VDJ recombination model fitted to out-of-frame rearrangements, and the results were checked against IGoR. Hypergeometric tests were used in a later analysis to score TCR-TCR, TCR-HLA and TCR-CMV co-occurrence, with a repertoire-size bias correction applied to the TCR pairs. To estimate false discovery rates, a later analysis permuted the HLA or CMV assignments 20 times. A later analysis grouped co-occurring TCRs with DBSCAN, adding TCRdist sequence similarity when clustering within HLA-allele-positive subsets. Repertoires with fewer than 30,000 or more than 120,000 public chains were left out of co-occurrence clustering, as were five repertoires with anomalous nucleotide sharing. Drawn from immuneACCESS, this table holds only the in-frame rearrangements with V and J called that TCRdb kept. Clones are partly lost; checked studies trace under half to an unresolved V gene and leave the rest unexplained. V, J and clone size derive from that table, while D and trimming were established from the DNA sequence. This sample has about 230,000 clones in its table, and roughly 78% of those were observed once. Of the sample, 0.47% falls within the top ten clones.

Points the paper makes about the study in general: A further reported finding was that TCR beta sequences accurately predicted the HLA-A and HLA-B alleles for most subjects in the first cohort. According to a later genetic analysis, donors in an Asian-associated ancestry cluster had fewer N-insertions in productive TCRs than the approximately 630-donor mean. When HLA alleles, especially DR and DQ, strongly co-occurred, attributing TCR associations to individual alleles was difficult. In vitro tests confirmed that a few of the cytomegalovirus-associated TCR beta chains recognize cytomegalovirus antigens. In a later analysis, TCR association rates were found to vary across HLA loci, with the most associated TCRs seen for DRB1 alleles and the fewest for HLA-C alleles. It was suggested by the authors that the approach could potentially be generalized to other disease states and immunological phenotypes. Immune exposure information for the cohort was limited to CMV serostatus. The 87-base-pair reads could not distinguish some IMGT-functional V segments, including TRBV6-2 and TRBV6-3, so those segments were excluded. The classifier was reported to diagnose cytomegalovirus status with high specificity and sensitivity in both the original cohort and the validation cohort. A group of highly shared sequence variants was considered likely to be a technical artifact of the sequencing pipeline. Across donors, most TCR sequences were observed very rarely, whereas some public TCRs were present in many individuals. The study gave a list of 150 to 200 TCR beta chains associated with cytomegalovirus. Compared with equally common non-associated chains, HLA-associated TCR beta chains in a later analysis were more clonally expanded and had lower generation probabilities. Roughly uniform sequencing depth across donors was assumed in presence/absence analyses, although this assumption may not hold. A later genetic analysis associated a missense DCLRE1C variant with V-gene and J-gene trimming of TCR beta chains, and an independent cohort replicated the association. Because some donors lacked HLA typing at each locus, the association tests relied only on the typed subset. A later analysis found that most CMV-associated TCR beta chains appeared HLA-restricted, with HLA associations seemingly driven largely by CMV exposure. Because counts were too low, roughly 18 rarely observed V segments, including chromosome 9 orphons, were left out of the earlier analysis of approximately 500 of the donors. An earlier analysis of approximately 600 of the donors showed that most TCR beta V segments appeared in productive rearrangements either about 87% or about 30% of the time, which broadly matched IMGT annotations. A later analysis reported that several top co-occurrence clusters appeared linked to parvovirus B19, influenza, CMV and Epstein-Barr virus. Only TCR beta chains were sequenced in this cohort, and the absence of alpha or paired-chain data limited detectable features. Linkage disequilibrium might explain the correlated functional status among segregating V segments, but an unknown experimental factor could not be ruled out. In a later analysis, more than 15,000 TCR beta sequences were associated with specific HLA alleles at a false discovery rate of 0.05.

The cohort comprised some 700 healthy bone marrow donors. All cohort members were sampled while nominally healthy, although unrecorded immune exposures were likely present. The donor tested CMV seronegative and was one of the 352 seronegative cohort members. A peripheral blood sample was collected from each donor, and TCR beta sequencing was performed on peripheral blood mononuclear cells. Genomic DNA was extracted from the blood cell samples with the Qiagen DNeasy Blood Extraction Kit. The sequenced sample was PBMCs. The clonotype was recovered from a boy aged 5-17 years in good health and CMV-seronegative. The rearranged chain carries TRBV27 and TRBJ2-7, with a tentative D gene TRBD1 over 6 matching bases. The bases are TGTGCCAGCAGTTTATGGCCCCGGGCAGGGGATTCCTACGAGCAGTACTTC. Its protein reads: CASSLWPRAGDSYEQYF.